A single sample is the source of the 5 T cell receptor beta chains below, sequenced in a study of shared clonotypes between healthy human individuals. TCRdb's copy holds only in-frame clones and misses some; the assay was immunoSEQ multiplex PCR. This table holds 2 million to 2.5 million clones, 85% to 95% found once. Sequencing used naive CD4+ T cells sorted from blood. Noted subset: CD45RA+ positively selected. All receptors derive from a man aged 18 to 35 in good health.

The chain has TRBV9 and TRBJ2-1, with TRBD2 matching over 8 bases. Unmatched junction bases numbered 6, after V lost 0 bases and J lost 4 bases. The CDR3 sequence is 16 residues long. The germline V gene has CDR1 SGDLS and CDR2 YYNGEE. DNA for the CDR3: TGTGCCAGCAGCGTAGGAGAACTAGCGGATTACAATGAGCAGTTCTTC. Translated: CASSVGELADYNEQFF.

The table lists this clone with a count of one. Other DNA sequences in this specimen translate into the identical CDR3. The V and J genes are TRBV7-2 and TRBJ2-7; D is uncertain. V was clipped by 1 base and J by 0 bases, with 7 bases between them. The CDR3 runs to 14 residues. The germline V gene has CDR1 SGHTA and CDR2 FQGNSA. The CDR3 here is CASSLGRSSYEQYF. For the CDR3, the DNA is TGTGCCAGCAGCTTAGGCAGGAGCTCCTACGAGCAGTACTTC.

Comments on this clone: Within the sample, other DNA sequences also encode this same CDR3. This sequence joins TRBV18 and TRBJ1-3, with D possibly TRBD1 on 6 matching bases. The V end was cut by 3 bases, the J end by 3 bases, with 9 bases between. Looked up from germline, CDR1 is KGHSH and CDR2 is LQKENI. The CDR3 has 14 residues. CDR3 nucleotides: TGTGCCAGCTCACCTTTACAGGGTGGAAACACCATATATTTT. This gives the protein CASSPLQGGNTIYF.

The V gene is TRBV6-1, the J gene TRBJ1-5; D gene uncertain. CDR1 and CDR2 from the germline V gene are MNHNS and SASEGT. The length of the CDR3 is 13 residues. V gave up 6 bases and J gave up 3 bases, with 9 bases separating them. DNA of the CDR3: TGTGCCAGCAGCAGGCATACCAATCAGCCCCAGCATTTT. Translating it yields CASSRHTNQPQHF.

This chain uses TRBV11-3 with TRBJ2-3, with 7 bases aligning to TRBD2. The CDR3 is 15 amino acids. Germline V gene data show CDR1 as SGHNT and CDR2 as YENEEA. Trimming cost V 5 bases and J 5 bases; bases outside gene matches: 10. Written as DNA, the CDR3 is TGTGCCAGCAGCGTCAGCGGGGAAAAAGGAGATACGCAGTATTTT. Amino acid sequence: CASSVSGEKGDTQYF.